This entry lists 7 T cell receptor beta chains sequenced from one sample in a study of blood T cell repertoires in COVID-19. The table came from immunoSEQ multiplex PCR; TCRdb's copy has only in-frame clones and leaves some out. The table lists 300,000 to 350,000 clones, roughly 90% of them singletons, with 2.9% in the top ten. The sample taken for sequencing was peripheral blood. The receptors were gathered from a woman aged 25 to 39 with COVID-19, enrolled during active disease.

In its sample, this clone was seen once. V gene TRBV12-3 or TRBV12-4 combines with J gene TRBJ2-4; D is perhaps TRBD2 (5 bases). The length of the CDR3 is 12 residues. V was clipped by 9 bases and J by 0 bases, with 6 bases between them. Here the CDR3 reads CASAGAKNIQYF. The CDR3 DNA reads TGTGCCAGTGCGGGAGCCAAAAACATTCAGTACTTC.

This clone was counted once. The gene calls are TRBV5-5 and TRBJ2-7; 11 nucleotides align to TRBD2. The CDR3 has 16 amino acids. Trimming took 4 bases from V and 3 from J; bases not matched to a gene: 9. Germline V gene sequence: CDR1 SGHKS, CDR2 YYEKEE (reference sequence). The DNA of the CDR3 is TGTGCCAGCAGCCTCGGGCTAGCGGGAGGCCTCTACGAGCAGTACTTC. It translates to CASSLGLAGGLYEQYF.

J is TRBJ2-7 and V is TRBV6-5, with 14 bases matching TRBD2. After removal of 6 bases from V and 6 bases from J, the junction contained 7 bases not matched to a gene. Germline V lookup: CDR1 MNHEY, CDR2 SVGAGI. There are 15 residues in the CDR3. The CDR3 reads CASSPPGLAGVEQYF. CDR3 bases: TGTGCCAGCAGCCCCCCGGGACTAGCGGGAGTCGAGCAGTACTTC.

The V gene is TRBV6-5, the J gene TRBJ2-7, with TRBD2 matching 8 bases. Germline V gene lookup returns CDR1 MNHEY and CDR2 SVGAGI. V was clipped by 11 bases and J by 3 bases; unmatched bases: 6. This CDR3 contains 12 residues. The CDR3 reads CAVGTSLYEQYF. The CDR3 region has the DNA TGTGCCGTCGGGACTAGTCTCTACGAGCAGTACTTC.

This clone occurred a few times. The V gene is TRBV2, the J gene TRBJ1-2, with D uncertain. V was cut by 6 bases and J by 0 bases, with 14 bases left in between. CDR1 SNHLY and CDR2 FYNNEI come from the germline V gene. This CDR3 has 15 residues. DNA of the CDR3: TGTGCCAGCAGCCCCCGGGGTACAGCTAACTATGGCTACACCTTC. Protein product: CASSPRGTANYGYTF.

Regarding this clone: Because it lacks the conserved phenylalanine or tryptophan at the end, this CDR3 is likely a read error. It is unclear where the CDR3 begins or ends on the DNA, so no DNA is shown, and the CDR3 is as TCRdb lists it. The J gene is TRBJ1-2, the V gene TRBV23-1; TRBD1, the table's D call, was not compared with the DNA. TRBV23-1 belongs to the ORF category, with a function that is uncertain. The CDR3 is made up of 9 amino acids, end residues included. This CDR3 is CASSQADSS.

J is TRBJ1-1 and V is TRBV19, with a possible D match to TRBD1 (5 bases). Trimming removed 8 bases from V and 0 bases from J, with 13 bases in between. The V gene's germline CDR1 is LNHDA and CDR2 SQIVND (reference sequence). The CDR3 runs 14 residues. CDR3: CASSEGAMNTEAFF. The DNA for the CDR3 is TGTGCCAGTTCCGAAGGGGCCATGAACACTGAAGCTTTCTTT.